A selection of T cell receptor beta chains follows, all from one sample in a study of T cell responses to AZD1222 COVID-19 vaccine. Generated by immunoSEQ multiplex PCR, the TCRdb table keeps only in-frame clones and is missing some. The repertoire includes some 150,000 clones, about 88% of them detected once, and 5.5% to 7% sits in the top ten. The source was peripheral blood, collected after recovery from COVID-19. These receptor sequences come from an adult who had recovered from COVID-19. CDR3s include the opening cysteine and the closing phenylalanine or tryptophan. A D gene is named only where the DNA matches it firmly. For some rows the clone size is stated as once, few or many, or as a class when expanded; others skip it.

D gene	clone size	V gene	J gene	CDR3 protein	CDR3 DNA
TRBD2	once	TRBV7-2	TRBJ2-1	CASSRSGSYNEQFF	TGTGCCAGCAGCCGTAGCGGGAGCTACAATGAGCAGTTCTTC
TRBD1	.	TRBV20-1	TRBJ1-5	CSASWDRSQVKPQHF	TGCAGTGCTAGTTGGGACAGGTCCCAGGTGAAGCCCCAGCATTTT
TRBD2	few	TRBV5-4	TRBJ2-5	CASSDPTSGDTETQYF	TGTGCCAGCAGCGACCCGACTAGCGGGGACACAGAGACCCAGTACTTC
.	.	TRBV5-1	TRBJ1-4	CASSLEPGRDEKLFF	TGCGCCAGCAGCTTGGAGCCAGGGAGGGATGAAAAACTGTTTTTT
.	.	TRBV7-3	TRBJ2-3	CASSLIPGDTDTQYF	TGTGCCAGCAGCTTAATCCCGGGAGACACAGATACGCAGTATTTT
TRBD2	.	TRBV27	TRBJ2-3	CASSSQRENMDF	TGTGCCAGCAGTTCCCAGCGGGAAAACATGGATTTT
.	few	TRBV5-1	TRBJ1-2	CASSLERGGNTF	TGCGCCAGCAGCTTGGAGAGGGGAGGAAACACCTTC
.	.	TRBV5-6	TRBJ2-3	CASSLPGRTDTQYF	TGTGCCAGCAGCTTACCGGGACGCACAGATACGCAGTATTTT
.	.	TRBV4-1	TRBJ1-4	CASSQPVQAEKLFF	TGCGCCAGCAGCCAACCCGTCCAGGCTGAAAAACTGTTTTTT
.	.	TRBV7-9	TRBJ2-5	CASSGEDVTDQETQYF	TGTGCCAGCAGCGGAGAGGACGTCACTGACCAAGAGACCCAGTACTTC
.	.	TRBV5-1	TRBJ1-1	CASSSATTEAFF	TGCGCCAGCAGCTCAGCCACCACTGAAGCTTTCTTT
.	.	TRBV29-1	TRBJ2-1	CSVFRGSSYNEQFF	TGCAGCGTATTCCGGGGGAGCTCCTACAATGAGCAGTTCTTC
.	.	TRBV15	TRBJ1-2	CATSRDFQGRVEF	TGTGCCACCAGCAGAGACTTTCAGGGAAGGGTCGAATTC
TRBD2	.	TRBV27	TRBJ2-2	CASSLLAGGLGELFF	TGTGCCAGCAGTTTACTAGCGGGGGGGCTAGGGGAGCTGTTTTTT
.	.	TRBV9	TRBJ2-3	CASSAPTGIDTQYF	TGTGCCAGCAGCGCACCAACCGGGATAGATACGCAGTATTTT
.	.	TRBV4-2	TRBJ2-1	CASSQNKEEQFF	TGTGCCAGCAGCCAAAACAAGGAGGAGCAGTTCTTC
.	.	TRBV2	TRBJ1-5	CASQTYSNQPQHF	TGTGCCAGCCAGACATATAGCAATCAGCCCCAGCATTTT
TRBD1	.	TRBV11-2	TRBJ1-1	CASSLAGQWNTEAFF	TGTGCCAGCAGCTTAGCGGGACAGTGGAACACTGAAGCTTTCTTT
TRBD1	.	TRBV5-4	TRBJ1-2	CASSFRQGGGYTF	TGTGCCAGCAGCTTCAGACAGGGGGGTGGCTACACCTTC
TRBD1	.	TRBV24-1	TRBJ1-2	CATSGGDSYGYTF	TGTGCCACCAGCGGGGGGGACAGCTATGGCTACACCTTC
.	.	TRBV27	TRBJ2-3	CASRPDSTRADTQYF	TGTGCCAGCAGGCCAGACTCCACTCGGGCAGATACGCAGTATTTT
.	once	TRBV3-1/TRBV3-2	TRBJ1-3	CASSQVTSGNTIYF	TGTGCCAGCAGCCAAGTCACCTCTGGAAACACCATATATTTT
.	.	TRBV6-5	TRBJ1-3	CASSYSADRSGNTIYF	TGTGCCAGCAGTTACTCGGCGGACCGCTCTGGAAACACCATATATTTT
.	.	TRBV5-1	TRBJ2-1	CASSLIPGVGNEQFF	TGCGCCAGCAGCTTGATACCTGGGGTCGGGAATGAGCAGTTCTTC
TRBD1	.	TRBV28	TRBJ1-4	CASTFQGGPTNEKLFF	TGTGCCAGCACCTTTCAGGGGGGACCGACTAATGAAAAACTGTTTTTT
TRBD1	once	TRBV29-1	TRBJ1-2	CSAGSVTGEGYTF	TGCAGCGCGGGGTCCGTGACAGGGGAGGGCTACACCTTC
.	.	TRBV5-1	TRBJ2-5	CASSLGTALQETQYF	TGCGCCAGCAGCTTGGGAACAGCGTTGCAAGAGACCCAGTACTTC
.	.	TRBV19	TRBJ1-5	CASTGLNAGAPNQPQHF	TGTGCCAGTACGGGTTTAAATGCGGGAGCGCCCAATCAGCCCCAGCATTTT
.	.	TRBV9	TRBJ2-2	CASSVVSGSTGELFF	TGTGCCAGCAGCGTAGTGTCAGGGTCCACCGGGGAGCTGTTTTTT
TRBD1	.	TRBV6-2/TRBV6-3	TRBJ2-7	CASSYPLGQTYEQYF	TGTGCCAGCAGCTATCCTTTGGGACAGACTTACGAGCAGTACTTC
TRBD1	.	TRBV5-8	TRBJ1-2	CASSLDRGSGYTF	TGTGCCAGCAGCTTGGACAGGGGTAGCGGCTACACCTTC
.	.	TRBV27	TRBJ2-7	CASSYNYEQYF	TGTGCCAGCAGTTATAACTACGAGCAGTACTTC
.	.	TRBV6-6	TRBJ1-5	CASSPRTRYSNQPQHF	TGTGCCAGCAGTCCCCGGACACGGTATAGCAATCAGCCCCAGCATTTT
.	.	TRBV6-5	TRBJ1-5	CASSYQGFSNQPQHF	TGTGCCAGCAGTTATCAGGGTTTTTCTAATCAGCCCCAGCATTTT
.	.	TRBV29-1	TRBJ2-7	CSVQTGDEQYF	TGCAGCGTTCAAACGGGGGACGAGCAGTACTTC
TRBD1	.	TRBV19	TRBJ1-5	CASSAPGQSNQPQHF	TGTGCCAGTAGTGCCCCGGGACAGAGCAATCAGCCCCAGCATTTT
TRBD1	.	TRBV10-2	TRBJ2-1	CASSGRDRVGNEQFF	TGCGCCAGCAGTGGTCGGGACAGGGTGGGGAATGAGCAGTTCTTC
TRBD1	.	TRBV3-1/TRBV3-2	TRBJ1-1	CASSRRTGHNTEAFF	TGTGCCAGCAGCCGGCGGACAGGGCATAACACTGAAGCTTTCTTT
TRBD1	.	TRBV6-5	TRBJ2-7	CASTGQGLRQYF	TGTGCCAGCACTGGACAGGGGTTACGGCAGTACTTC
.	.	TRBV24-1	TRBJ1-3	CATRTGAGSTIYF	TGTGCCACCAGAACAGGAGCTGGAAGCACCATATATTTT
.	.	TRBV5-1	TRBJ2-3	CASSLAESDTQYF	TGCGCCAGCAGCTTGGCAGAGTCAGATACGCAGTATTTT
.	.	TRBV5-1	TRBJ1-2	CASTEGSGANYGYTF	TGCGCCAGCACCGAGGGATCGGGAGCTAACTATGGCTACACCTTC
TRBD2	.	TRBV7-8	TRBJ2-1	CASSFLTGGNNEQFF	TGTGCCAGCAGCTTTCTGACGGGGGGGAACAATGAGCAGTTCTTC
.	few	TRBV14	TRBJ1-2	CASSQGSGSGVGYTF	TGTGCCAGCAGCCAAGGCTCAGGGTCCGGGGTTGGCTACACCTTC
TRBD2	.	TRBV5-4	TRBJ2-1	CASTPEASGSHEQFF	TGTGCCAGCACCCCGGAGGCTAGCGGGAGCCATGAGCAGTTCTTC
TRBD2	.	TRBV7-6	TRBJ2-7	CASSLAIPGGPNEQYF	TGTGCCAGCAGCTTAGCGATCCCGGGGGGGCCCAACGAGCAGTACTTC
.	.	TRBV6-4	TRBJ2-3	CASNRRGPTDTQYF	TGTGCCAGCAATAGGCGGGGGCCCACAGATACGCAGTATTTT
TRBD1	.	TRBV9	TRBJ2-7	CASSVGQGAYEQYF	TGTGCCAGCAGCGTAGGACAGGGTGCCTACGAGCAGTACTTC
.	.	TRBV5-5	TRBJ1-4	CATNRATNEKLFF	TGTGCCACCAACAGAGCAACTAATGAAAAACTGTTTTTT
TRBD2	.	TRBV19	TRBJ2-3	CASSGTSGGVIDTQYF	TGTGCCAGTAGTGGGACTAGCGGGGGGGTTATTGATACGCAGTATTTT
.	.	TRBV12-5	TRBJ2-7	CASGLAGTYEQYF	TGTGCTAGTGGTTTGGCCGGTACCTACGAGCAGTACTTC
TRBD1	.	TRBV27	TRBJ2-1	CASSSGQMTYNEQFF	TGTGCCAGCAGTTCGGGACAGATGACCTACAATGAGCAGTTCTTC
.	once	TRBV7-3	TRBJ1-3	CASSSNRFPSGNTIYF	TGTGCCAGCAGCTCGAACAGGTTTCCCTCTGGAAACACCATATATTTT